This T cell receptor beta chain was recorded in a study of T cells after yellow fever vaccination (dated by TCRdb to about 2019). Background for the entire study: The SMART-Seq v4 Ultra Low Input RNA kit was used to prepare libraries from fractions with low cell numbers. Bulk TCR alpha and beta repertoires were sequenced longitudinally to track T-cell clones before and after primary and booster YFV17D yellow fever vaccination. The cohort comprised two healthy male donors, one aged 18 to 30 and one aged 30 to 40 years. Blood was collected at multiple timepoints before and after primary and secondary immunization, and bulk PBMC replicates and cell subsets were isolated. The research as a whole found: Computational filtering was required because FACS-sorted repertoires could contain abundant contaminating clonotypes from the bulk population. The secondary T-cell response was weaker than the primary response but faster, peaking on day 5 instead of day 15. A small share of clonotypes was detected in both CD4 and CD8 compartments, with the overlap likely arising from convergent recombination. Because the study included only a couple of donors, the extent to which the findings can be generalized is limited. After the booster, most of the clones that had expanded following primary vaccination were detected again (96% of CD4 and around 88% of CD8), which suggests that memory was broadly maintained.

The treatment or condition label corresponds to: live attenuated yellow fever vaccine strain. At every blood-draw timepoint, two biological replicates of bulk PBMCs were collected. A standard Ficoll-Paque protocol was used to isolate PBMCs from peripheral blood. RNA was extracted with TriZol from bulk PBMCs, CD4 and CD8 fractions, and dextramer-positive and dextramer-negative fractions. CDR1 and CDR2, looked up from the germline V gene, are SGHTA and FQGNSA. Germline trimming: 3 bases from V, 2 bases from J; junction bases outside gene matches: 9. The CDR3 contains 17 residues, cysteine and phenylalanine counted. Solely the CDR3 DNA is kept, with 51 bases framed from the first base. TCR cDNA was synthesized by 5'RACE template switching, through which a universal primer site and unique molecular identifiers were introduced. Priming of cDNA synthesis was performed from both the TCR alpha and TCR beta constant segments. Two PCR steps were used to amplify libraries, with sample barcodes and sequencing adapters being added in the second step. Sequencing of libraries was performed on Illumina HiSeq 2500 (2x100 bp) or NovaSeq (2x150 bp). As for the authors' bioinformatics: Demultiplexing of reads and collapsing into UMI consensus sequences were performed with MIGEC, and V(D)J alignment was carried out with MiXCR. Vaccine-responding clonotypes were defined with edgeR using replicate PBMC samples, requiring FDR below 0.01 and a log2 fold change above 5 up to day 15. Each bulk clonotype was labeled CD4 or CD8 based on which sequenced repertoire, CD4 or CD8, contained the clonotype at higher abundance. In TCRdb, the public reads were trimmed at Q25 with fastp and aligned with MiXCR, with productive beta chains retained. Rows merge per CDR3 protein into single entries with the most common DNA and genes. The V and J calls reflect TCRdb's pipeline rather than the authors' work. This sample holds around 590,000 distinct CDR3 sequences; approximately 13% were observed only once. The ten largest clonotypes hold 15% of the sample.

In this sample, this clonotype turned up a few times. Its antigen is not yet known. No base quality values were provided; no much bigger clone lies one nucleotide off. This specimen consisted of PBMCs, obtained on the day of the yellow fever booster vaccination. The rearrangement combines TRBV7-2 with TRBJ2-2; the central 7 bases match TRBD2. The source is a man aged 25-45 years who received the YFV17D yellow fever vaccine. The CDR3 region has the sequence CASSLVPLALNTGELFF. The DNA reads TGTGCCAGCAGCTTGGTCCCACTAGCGCTCAACACCGGGGAGCTGTTTTTT.